The 24 T cell receptor beta chains reported below all come from one sample, sequenced in a study of T cell changes during pregnancy in multiple sclerosis. Generated by immunoSEQ multiplex PCR, the TCRdb table keeps only in-frame clones and is missing some. This table has 40,000 to 50,000 clones, roughly 91% appearing once. This sample comprised CD4+ T cells from peripheral blood mononuclear cells, obtained in the third trimester of pregnancy. These receptors were taken from a female donor with multiple sclerosis, enrolled in a pregnancy study.

The chain couples TRBV7-3 to TRBJ2-3, with a tentative D call TRBD2 (7 bases). Germline-derived CDR1 and CDR2 are SGHTA and FQGTGA. The V end was cut by 4 bases, the J end by 4 bases, with 15 bases between. This CDR3 has 15 residues. In DNA, the CDR3 is TGTGCCAGCAGCTCACGACTAGGGGGGGCAGATACGCAGTATTTT. Translated: CASSSRLGGADTQYF.

The gene calls are TRBV2 and TRBJ2-7, with D uncertain. The V end lost 7 bases, the J end lost 5 bases, and 12 bases lay between the germline ends. The V gene's germline CDR1 is SNHLY and CDR2 FYNNEI. CDR3 length: 12 amino acids. CDR3 sequence: CASKASRHEQYF. As DNA, the CDR3 is TGTGCCAGCAAGGCTTCGAGGCACGAGCAGTACTTC.

V gene TRBV7-9 combines with J gene TRBJ2-1; 9 bases fit TRBD2. CDR1 is SEHNR, CDR2 FQNEAQ, per germline (reference sequence). V was pared by 4 bases and J by 8 bases, with 12 bases of the junction left unmatched. The CDR3 covers 16 residues. The CDR3 region is CASSSQTAGGLYEQFF. CDR3 sequence (DNA): TGTGCCAGCAGCTCGCAGACGGCGGGGGGGCTGTATGAGCAGTTCTTC.

The V gene is TRBV7-3, the J gene TRBJ2-1; 8 nucleotides agree with TRBD2. This CDR3 spans 15 amino acids. The V gene end was trimmed by 6 bases and the J gene end by 4 bases; junction bases not matched to a gene: 8. Germline V CDR1 and CDR2: SGHTA, FQGTGA. CDR3 in amino acids: CASSLTGGPYNEQFF. The DNA for the CDR3 is TGTGCCAGCAGTCTAACGGGGGGGCCATACAATGAGCAGTTCTTC.

CDR3 protein: CATSRPTGVSGANVLTF. In DNA, the CDR3 is TGTGCCACCAGCAGACCGACAGGGGTCTCTGGGGCCAACGTCCTGACTTTC. This sequence joins TRBV15 and TRBJ2-6, with 8 bases identical to TRBD1. Germline assignment: CDR1 LNHNV and CDR2 YYDKDF (reference sequence). Germline trimming cut 2 bases from V and 0 bases from J; bases unmatched to any gene: 3. CDR3 size: 17 residues.

The rearrangement uses TRBV18 and TRBJ1-2, with D possibly matching TRBD1 (6 bases). This CDR3 spans 16 amino acids. Between the trimmed V and J ends, which lost 5 bases and 0 bases, there was a span of 16 bases. Germline V gene data show CDR1 as KGHSH and CDR2 as LQKENI. CDR3 sequence: CASSIRDTSSNYGYTF. CDR3 coding DNA: TGTGCCAGCTCAATTAGGGACACTTCCTCTAACTATGGCTACACCTTC.

The J gene is TRBJ2-3, the V gene TRBV6-1; 13 bases are shared with TRBD2. This CDR3 spans 16 amino acids. V lost 4 bases to trimming and J lost 3 bases; unmatched junction nucleotides: 4. Germline V CDR1 and CDR2: MNHNS, SASEGT. CDR3 sequence (DNA): TGTGCCAGCAGTGGACGGACTAGCGGGGGTACAGATACGCAGTATTTT. It encodes CASSGRTSGGTDTQYF.

The V gene is TRBV11-2, the J gene TRBJ1-5; the D is unclear. The germline V and J ends were trimmed by 1 base and 5 bases, with 6 bases remaining between them. CDR3 length equals 13 residues. Per the germline V gene, CDR1 is SGHAT and CDR2 is FQNNGV. The CDR3 region is CASSLVSDQPQHF. CDR3 DNA: TGTGCCAGCAGCTTAGTCAGCGATCAGCCCCAGCATTTT.

The rearrangement joins TRBV5-1 to TRBJ2-4; 8 bases line up with TRBD1. Trimming cost V 4 bases and J 2 bases; bases outside gene matches: 8. CDR1 is SGHRS, CDR2 YFSETQ, per germline. The CDR3 length is 16 residues. CDR3 sequence reads: CASSTTGAGSKNIQYF. The CDR3 DNA sequence: TGCGCCAGCAGCACGACAGGGGCGGGCTCCAAAAACATTCAGTACTTC. Combining the CDR3 with reference TRBV5-1 and TRBJ2-4 gives the whole variable domain KAGVTQTPRYLIKTRGQQVTLSCSPISGHRSVSWYQQTPGQGLQFLFEYFSETQRNKGNFPGRFSGRQFSNSRSEMNVSTLELGDSALYLCASSTTGAGSKNIQYFGAGTRLSVL.

The chain links TRBV19 to TRBJ2-1; TRBD2 matches 11 bases. Germline CDR1 is LNHDA and CDR2 is SQIVND (reference sequence). The length of the CDR3 is 14 residues. Unmatched junction bases numbered 6, after V lost 7 bases and J lost 7 bases. The DNA for the CDR3 is TGTGCCAGTACAAAACTAGCGGGAGAAAATGAGCAGTTCTTC. This sequence encodes CASTKLAGENEQFF.

The chain recombines TRBV9 with TRBJ1-3, with TRBD1 matching over 7 bases. Germline V lookup: CDR1 SGDLS, CDR2 YYNGEE. The CDR3 is 16 amino acids. Trimming at V came to 4 bases and at J to 0 bases, leaving 7 bases not matched to a gene. The CDR3 DNA is TGTGCCAGCAGCCCCTTCCGGGACAGCTCTGGAAACACCATATATTTT. It yields the protein CASSPFRDSSGNTIYF.

The V and J genes are TRBV19 and TRBJ1-5; 7 bases fit TRBD1. Germline CDR1 is LNHDA and CDR2 is SQIVND (reference sequence). V lost 5 bases and J lost 3; bases outside the gene matches: 7. The CDR3 is 15 residues long. The CDR3 region is CASSFPGQNNQPQHF. The CDR3 region has the DNA TGTGCCAGTAGTTTCCCGGGACAGAACAATCAGCCCCAGCATTTT.

The V and J genes are TRBV10-2 and TRBJ2-7, with 11 bases that match TRBD2. CDR3 length equals 18 residues. Germline values: CDR1 WSHSY, CDR2 SAAADI. Trimming cost V 3 bases and J 0 bases; bases outside gene matches: 10. CDR3 residues: CASSETSGSALSSYEQYF. CDR3 in DNA: TGCGCCAGCAGTGAAACTAGCGGGAGTGCACTAAGCTCCTACGAGCAGTACTTC.

This sequence joins TRBV29-1 and TRBJ1-1; TRBD1 aligns across 8 bases. Trimming took 6 bases from V and 4 from J; bases not matched to a gene: 7. Germline V gives CDR1 SQVTM, CDR2 ANQGSEA. This CDR3 is 13 amino acids long. This chain's CDR3 is CSVVRGLSTEAFF. The CDR3 DNA sequence: TGCAGCGTGGTCAGGGGGCTGAGCACTGAAGCTTTCTTT.

This clone has a single count. The gene calls are TRBV7-9 and TRBJ2-7, with D unresolved. The CDR3 runs 12 residues. The ends were cut back, 3 bases at V and 3 bases at J, with 6 bases in the middle. The germline gives CDR1 SEHNR, CDR2 FQNEAQ (reference sequence). The CDR3 DNA is TGTGCCAGCAGCTTTGGGCTCTACGAGCAGTACTTC. It yields the protein CASSFGLYEQYF.

The chain's CDR3 is CASSAKTSVQETQYF. Here the CDR3 DNA reads TGTGCCAGCAGCGCAAAGACTAGCGTCCAAGAGACCCAGTACTTC. The V call is TRBV7-9, the J call TRBJ2-5; 8 nucleotides line up with TRBD2. J lost 1 base, V lost 5 bases, and 6 bases had no gene match. The CDR3 covers 15 residues. Germline V lookup: CDR1 SEHNR, CDR2 FQNEAQ (reference sequence).

The chain joins TRBV2 to TRBJ2-5; 9 bases map to TRBD1. The V segment lost 5 bases and the J segment 2 bases; nucleotides outside the gene matches: 3. There are 14 residues in the CDR3. From germline, CDR1 is SNHLY and CDR2 FYNNEI. The CDR3 DNA is TGTGCCAGCAGTTGGGACAGGGCACAAGAGACCCAGTACTTC. Its translation is CASSWDRAQETQYF. Full variable domain (rest looked up from reference TRBV2 and TRBJ2-5): EPEVTQTPSHQVTQMGQEVILRCVPISNHLYFYWYRQILGQKVEFLVSFYNNEISEKSEIFDDQFSVERPDGSNFTLKIRSTKLEDSAMYFCASSWDRAQETQYFGPGTRLLVL.

The V gene is TRBV19, the J gene TRBJ1-2, with 7 bases matching TRBD1. V was pared by 1 base and J by 8 bases, with 4 bases of the junction left unmatched. The germline V gene has CDR1 LNHDA and CDR2 SQIVND (reference sequence). The CDR3 loop spans 13 amino acids. The CDR3 DNA reads TGTGCCAGTAGTATAGCGCGGACAGGCGGCTACACCTTC. It specifies CASSIARTGGYTF.

The chain recombines TRBV7-9 with TRBJ2-5; no clear D. The V end was cut by 1 base, the J end by 5 bases, with 11 bases between. This CDR3 contains 14 residues. Germline V lookup: CDR1 SEHNR, CDR2 FQNEAQ (reference sequence). This chain's CDR3 is CASSLVVGWETQYF. The DNA for the CDR3 is TGTGCCAGCAGCTTAGTGGTCGGGTGGGAGACCCAGTACTTC.

The chain links TRBV2 to TRBJ2-3, with D perhaps matching TRBD2 (5 bases). Germline assignment: CDR1 SNHLY and CDR2 FYNNEI. The CDR3 is made up of 14 amino acids. V was clipped by 5 bases and J by 0 bases, with 9 bases between them. The CDR3 bases are TGTGCCAGCAGTTTAGCGCAGAGCACAGATACGCAGTATTTT. Protein: CASSLAQSTDTQYF.

The rearrangement joins TRBV4-2 to TRBJ1-5, with D unresolved. Germline assignment: CDR1 LGHNA and CDR2 YNFKEQ. Trimming removed 1 base from V and 7 bases from J, with 11 bases in between. The CDR3 totals 14 residues. The CDR3 sequence: CASSQVGDGQPQHF. The CDR3 coding sequence is TGTGCCAGCAGCCAAGTCGGAGACGGGCAGCCCCAGCATTTT.

This clone was seen just once. CDR3 DNA: TGTGCCTGGAGTGTTCGGACCGGAGGTGGAAACACCATATATTTT. Amino acids: CAWSVRTGGGNTIYF. The V call is TRBV30, the J call TRBJ1-3; the D is unclear. V was clipped by 0 bases and J by 3 bases, with 12 bases between them. The CDR3 extends over 15 amino acids. CDR1 and CDR2 (germline): GTSNPN, SVGIG (reference sequence).

This chain uses TRBV4-1 with TRBJ1-1; D is undetermined. The V gene lost 4 bases and the J gene lost 0 bases, with 18 bases spanning the gap. This CDR3 region has 17 residues. Germline V gives CDR1 MGHRA, CDR2 YSYEKL. The CDR3 DNA is TGCGCCAGCAGCCCCAGTGTCACGCGGGGATTGAACACTGAAGCTTTCTTT. Amino acid sequence: CASSPSVTRGLNTEAFF.

The CDR3 DNA is TGTGCCAGCTCCCACAAACAGGGCTCCTACGAGCAGTACTTC. Translated, it gives CASSHKQGSYEQYF. The chain couples TRBV18 to TRBJ2-7; D possibly corresponds to TRBD1 (6 bases). The CDR3 extends over 14 amino acids. The V end lost 6 bases, the J end lost 0 bases, and 12 bases lay between the germline ends. Germline CDR1 KGHSH, CDR2 LQKENI.